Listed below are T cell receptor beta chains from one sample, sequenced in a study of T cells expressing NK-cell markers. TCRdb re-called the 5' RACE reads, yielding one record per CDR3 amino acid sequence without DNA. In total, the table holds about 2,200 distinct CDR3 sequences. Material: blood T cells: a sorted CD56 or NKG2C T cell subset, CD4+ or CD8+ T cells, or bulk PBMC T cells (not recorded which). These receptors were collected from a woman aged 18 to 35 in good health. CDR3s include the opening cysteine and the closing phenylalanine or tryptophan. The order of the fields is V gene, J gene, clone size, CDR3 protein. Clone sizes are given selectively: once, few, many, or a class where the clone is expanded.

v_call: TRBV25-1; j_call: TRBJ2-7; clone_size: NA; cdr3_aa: CASTTGDEQYF
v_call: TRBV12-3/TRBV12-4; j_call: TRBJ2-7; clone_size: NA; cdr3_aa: CASSHRAGQYF
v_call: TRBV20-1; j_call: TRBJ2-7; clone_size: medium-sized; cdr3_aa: CSARGERSTYEQYF
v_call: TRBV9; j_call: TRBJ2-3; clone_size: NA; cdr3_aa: CASRGFSNTQYF
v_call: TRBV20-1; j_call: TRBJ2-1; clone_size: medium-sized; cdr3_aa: CSARGLAGERNEQFF
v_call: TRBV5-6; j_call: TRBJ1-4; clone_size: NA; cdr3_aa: CASSLVQGEELFF
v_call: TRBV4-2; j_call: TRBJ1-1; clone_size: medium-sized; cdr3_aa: CASSQGLAENTEAFF
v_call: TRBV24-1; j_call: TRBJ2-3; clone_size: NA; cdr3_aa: CATSDLWDSTDTQYF
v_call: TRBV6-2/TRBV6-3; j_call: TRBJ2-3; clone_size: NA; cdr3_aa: CASRTLAGGETDTQYF
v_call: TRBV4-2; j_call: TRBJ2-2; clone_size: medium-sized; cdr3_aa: CASSQAGGNTGELFF
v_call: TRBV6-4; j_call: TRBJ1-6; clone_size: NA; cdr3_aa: CASSFGQVNSPLHF
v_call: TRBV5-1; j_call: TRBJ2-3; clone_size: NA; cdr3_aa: CASSLRSGIGFVTDTQYF
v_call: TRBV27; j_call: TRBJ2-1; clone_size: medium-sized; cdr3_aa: CASSSYRRSSYNEQFF
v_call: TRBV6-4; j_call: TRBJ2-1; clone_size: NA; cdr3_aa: CATALADNNEQFF